What follows are 9 T cell receptor beta chains derived from one specimen sequenced in a study of blood T cells in healthy people across ages. Alongside a J-beta primer mix, a sample-barcoded 5' primer served in a second PCR lasting about 7 to 12 cycles. TCRdb independently ran MiXCR on the 5' RACE reads; one entry per CDR3 protein. The table shows under 2,000,000 distinct CDR3 sequences, with around half occurring only once. Sequenced: blood. The origin of the receptors is a woman between 35 and 50 years old in good health.

As for this clonotype: Germline is not matched at one junction end, which may reflect a read error. The rearrangement uses TRBV7-7 and TRBJ2-1; D is unclear. The CDR3 consists of 15 residues. CDR1 and CDR2 from the germline V gene are SSHAT and FNYEAQ (reference sequence). DNA for the CDR3: TGTGCTAGCAGCTTATCACTCAGCTCCTACAATGAGCAGTTCTTC. Protein: CASSLSLSSYNEQFF.

This clonotype was counted only a few times. The chain recombines TRBV11-2 with TRBJ2-5; D possibly matches TRBD1 or TRBD2 (5 bases each). Germline V gene data show CDR1 as SGHAT and CDR2 as FQNNGV. Trimming pared 8 bases from V and 7 bases from J, leaving 8 bases between. The CDR3 totals 10 residues. CDR3 coding DNA: TGTGCCAGCGCTGGGGGGACCCAGTACTTC. Translated, it gives CASAGGTQYF.

Only one count was recorded for this clonotype. This chain links TRBV6-1 with TRBJ1-1, with D tentatively TRBD1 (6 bases). V lost 3 bases and J lost 1, with 18 bases in between. The CDR3 spans 17 residues. The germline gives CDR1 MNHNS, CDR2 SASEGT. The CDR3 region has the DNA TGTGCCAGCAGTGACTTACTATCGACAGGATCGAACACTGAAGCTTTCTTT. Protein sequence: CASSDLLSTGSNTEAFF.

The CDR3 nucleotides read TGTGCCAGCAGTTCCAGGGGCGCCGCGAACACTGAAGCTTTCTTT. Its protein product is CASSSRGAANTEAFF. The chain joins TRBV28 to TRBJ1-1, with D possibly matching TRBD1 (6 bases). V lost 4 bases and J 1 base, leaving 13 bases between the germline ends. This CDR3 is built from 15 residues. Looked up from germline, CDR1 is MDHEN and CDR2 is SYDVKM.

This chain connects TRBV7-2 to TRBJ2-1; 9 bases fit TRBD1. The CDR3 length is 14 residues. The V gene's germline CDR1 is SGHTA and CDR2 FQGNSA. Trimming at V came to 5 bases and at J to 10 bases, leaving 9 bases not matched to a gene. The CDR3 spells CASSRDRVSKEQFF. The CDR3 DNA reads TGTGCCAGCAGCCGGGACAGGGTTAGCAAGGAGCAGTTCTTC.

The gene calls are TRBV7-2 and TRBJ1-6; a weak D match, TRBD1 (5 bases). The length of the CDR3 is 15 residues. Per the germline V gene, CDR1 is SGHTA and CDR2 is FQGNSA. V was shortened by 1 base and J by 10 bases, with 14 bases between the two germline ends. The CDR3 region has the DNA TGTGCCAGCAGCTTAGGCTCCCAGGGATGGTCACCCCTCCACTTT. It codes for CASSLGSQGWSPLHF.

Comment on this clonotype: Sequence at one end of the junction differs from germline and may be a read error. The CDR3 bases are TGTGCCAGCAGCGACGACCCACCACCGGGACTAGTCTCTGGGGCCAACGTCCCGACTTTC. It yields the protein CASSDDPPPGLVSGANVPTF. The J gene is TRBJ2-6, the V gene TRBV7-9, with TRBD2 identical over 8 bases. CDR3 length equals 20 residues. The germline V gene has CDR1 SEHNR and CDR2 FQNEAQ (reference sequence).

The CDR3: CASRDTAANVLTF. The CDR3, as DNA: TGTGCCAGCAGGGACACCGCGGCCAACGTCCTGACTTTC. The J gene is TRBJ2-6, the V gene TRBV6-5; D possibly corresponds to TRBD1 (5 bases). The ends were cut back, 6 bases at V and 6 bases at J, with 9 bases in the middle. Germline lookup yields CDR1 MNHEY and CDR2 SVGAGI. This CDR3 region has 13 residues.

This clonotype was seen once. This chain's CDR3 is CASSQETSHTQYF. CDR3 nucleotide sequence: TGCGCCAGCAGCCAAGAAACTAGCCATACGCAGTATTTT. V usage is TRBV4-3 and J usage is TRBJ2-3; tentative D call: TRBD2 (6 bases). The CDR3 runs to 13 residues. Trimming cost V 0 bases and J 7 bases, with 8 bases left between them. Germline CDR1 is LGHNA and CDR2 is YSLEER.